These 10 T cell receptor beta chains were sequenced from one sample in a study of OX40 agonist ivuxolimab in advanced cancers. This table comes from immunoSEQ multiplex PCR, and its TCRdb copy is limited to in-frame clones, with some not included. The sample includes 50,000 to 70,000 clones, about 91% of them seen just once. Sequencing was performed on CD4+ or CD8+ T cells sorted from blood, taken in a trial of the OX40 agonist ivuxolimab. These receptors all stem from an adult with an advanced solid tumor such as melanoma, head and neck, liver or kidney cancer.

The CDR3: CASSPRPGNTGELFF. CDR3 DNA sequence: TGTGCCAGCAGCCCAAGGCCAGGCAACACCGGGGAGCTGTTTTTT. The chain joins TRBV7-2 to TRBJ2-2, with no clear D. Trimming took off 5 bases at V and 2 bases at J, with 12 bases between the two ends. The germline gives CDR1 SGHTA, CDR2 FQGNSA. The CDR3 sequence is 15 residues long.

The CDR3 here is CASSLGGTGVSYEQYF. CDR3 in DNA: TGTGCCAGCTCACTGGGTGGGACAGGGGTCTCCTACGAGCAGTACTTC. The V call is TRBV18, the J call TRBJ2-7, with 10 bases lining up with TRBD1. The germline V gene encodes CDR1 KGHSH and CDR2 LQKENI. The CDR3 covers 16 residues. The junction had 6 bases not matched to a gene; V was cut back by 4 bases and J by 0 bases.

The J gene is TRBJ2-7, the V gene TRBV5-1, with TRBD1 matching over 9 bases. The CDR3 is made up of 16 amino acids. With 5 bases clipped from V and 4 bases from J, the junction kept 13 bases outside the gene matches. From germline, CDR1 is SGHRS and CDR2 YFSETQ. The CDR3 bases are TGCGCCAGCAGACCCTCGGGGACAGGGAAGGCTTACGAGCAGTACTTC. Encoded protein: CASRPSGTGKAYEQYF.

The chain carries TRBV7-2 and TRBJ1-5; D unclear. Per the germline V gene, CDR1 is SGHTA and CDR2 is FQGNSA. The ends were cut back, 0 bases at V and 0 bases at J, with 6 bases in the middle. The CDR3 consists of 15 residues. This CDR3 reads CASSLAGFSNQPQHF. CDR3 coding DNA: TGTGCCAGCAGCTTAGCAGGGTTTAGCAATCAGCCCCAGCATTTT. Variable domain in full (rest from reference TRBV7-2 and TRBJ1-5): GAGVSQSPSNKVTEKGKDVELRCDPISGHTALYWYRQSLGQGLEFLIYFQGNSAPDKSGLPSDRFSAERTGGSVSTLTIQRTQQEDSAVYLCASSLAGFSNQPQHFGDGTRLSIL.

The chain couples TRBV2 to TRBJ2-7, with 8 positions matching TRBD2. Germline CDR1 and CDR2: SNHLY and FYNNEI. This CDR3 is 14 amino acids long. Unmatched junction bases numbered 7, after V lost 6 bases and J lost 3 bases. DNA of the CDR3: TGTGCCAGCAGAAGGAAGCGGGAGAGCTACGAGCAGTACTTC. This translates into CASRRKRESYEQYF.

The chain has TRBV5-4 and TRBJ2-5; D gene uncertain. Germline lookup yields CDR1 SGHNT and CDR2 YYREEE (reference sequence). The CDR3 has 11 residues. Trimming shortened V by 4 bases and J by 4 bases, and 5 bases separated the two germline ends. In nucleotides, the CDR3 is TGTGCCAGCAGCCAACTAGAGACCCAGTACTTC. Its protein is CASSQLETQYF. Full variable domain (missing parts from reference TRBV5-4 and TRBJ2-5): ETGVTQSPTHLIKTRGQQVTLRCSSQSGHNTVSWYQQALGQGPQFIFQYYREEENGRGNFPPRFSGLQFPNYSSELNVNALELDDSALYLCASSQLETQYFGPGTRLLVL.

The chain joins TRBV10-3 to TRBJ2-3; D is unclear. The germline V and J ends were trimmed by 0 bases and 4 bases, with 2 bases remaining between them. This CDR3 has 12 residues. Per the germline V gene, CDR1 is ENHRY and CDR2 is SYGVKD. For the CDR3, the DNA is TGTGCCATCAGTGAGTCACCAGATACGCAGTATTTT. Protein: CAISESPDTQYF.

CDR3 DNA sequence: TGTGCCAGCAGTGGGACTAGCGGGAGGAAGGCCTACGAGCAGTACTTC. Translating it yields CASSGTSGRKAYEQYF. The rearrangement joins TRBV6-1 to TRBJ2-7; the match to TRBD2 covers 14 bases. Trimming removed 4 bases from V and 2 bases from J; junction bases left unmatched: 4. Germline V gives CDR1 MNHNS, CDR2 SASEGT. This CDR3 has 16 amino acids.

This clone was observed a handful of times. The chain links TRBV18 to TRBJ2-1; D gene uncertain. With 0 bases removed from V and 4 bases from J, the gap between germline ends came to 10 bases. CDR1 KGHSH and CDR2 LQKENI come from the germline V gene. This CDR3 comprises 15 residues. The CDR3 loop is CASSPPTRQYNEQFF. DNA of the CDR3: TGTGCCAGCTCACCACCTACGCGACAATACAATGAGCAGTTCTTC.

The chain links TRBV9 to TRBJ2-1, with 11 bases that match TRBD2. The CDR3 is 16 amino acids. Per germline, CDR1 SGDLS and CDR2 YYNGEE. J was trimmed by 3 bases and V by 3 bases; bases with no gene match: 5. The CDR3 region is CASSGQTSGIYNEQFF. The CDR3, as DNA: TGTGCCAGCAGCGGACAGACTAGCGGGATCTACAATGAGCAGTTCTTC.